Each of the 32 T cell receptor beta chains below was sequenced from the same sample in a study. TCRdb re-called the 5' RACE reads through MiXCR, storing one row per CDR3 protein. The sample lists approximately 60,000 distinct CDR3 sequences, about 28% occurring once. The sorted Tregs were CD4+CD25+CD127-/low cells. Sequencing was carried out using tumor-infiltrating Tregs sorted from the breast tumor. The receptors originated from a female donor with breast cancer.

This clonotype was detected only a few times. This chain joins TRBV2 and TRBJ1-2, with D uncertain. V was pared by 8 bases and J by 8 bases, with 18 bases between. This CDR3 has 13 residues. CDR1 SNHLY and CDR2 FYNNEI come from the germline V gene. The CDR3 DNA follows: TGTGCCAGCGGCGGTGGTAGGGATCGGGGCTACACCTTC. Its translation is CASGGGRDRGYTF.

The CDR3 DNA reads TGTGCCAGCAGCTCAGGGGGAAACATTCAGTACTTC. Amino acid sequence: CASSSGGNIQYF. This chain joins TRBV13 and TRBJ2-4, with TRBD1 identical over 7 bases. CDR1 and CDR2 (germline): PRHDT, FYEKMQ (reference sequence). The CDR3 length is 12 residues. V lost 4 bases, J lost 6 bases, and 0 bases stayed unmatched.

Details on this clonotype: Since a much larger clone is just one base distant, this may be a read error. The V call is TRBV20-1, the J call TRBJ1-2, with 8 nucleotides matching TRBD1. Germline CDR1 reads DFQATT; CDR2 reads SNEGSKA (reference sequence). The CDR3 loop spans 15 amino acids. CDR3 coding DNA: TGCAGTGCTAGAGATTTTTTACAGGGGGTGGATGGCTACGCCTTC. Translated: CSARDFLQGVDGYAF.

V usage is TRBV7-9 and J usage is TRBJ1-1; 7 nucleotides agree with TRBD1. CDR1 and CDR2 from the germline V gene are SEHNR and FQNEAQ (reference sequence). The V and J ends lost 5 bases and 3 bases, in that order; junction bases with no gene match: 3. The CDR3 totals 13 residues. In nucleotides, the CDR3 is TGTGCCAGCAGCCGCCAGGGGGACACTGAAGCTTTCTTT. It encodes CASSRQGDTEAFF.

This clonotype was counted between two and nine times. V and J are TRBV29-1 and TRBJ1-2; possible D gene TRBD1, 5 bases. CDR1 is SQVTM and CDR2 is ANQGSEA in the germline V gene. Trimming removed 4 bases at V and 4 bases at J, with 10 bases between. The CDR3 consists of 12 residues. This CDR3 is CSVGGGIYGYTF. CDR3 sequence (DNA): TGCAGCGTTGGTGGGGGGATCTATGGCTACACCTTC.

The rearrangement uses TRBV4-2 and TRBJ2-7; TRBD2 agrees at 11 bases. The CDR3 runs 15 residues. Germline values: CDR1 LGHNA, CDR2 YNFKEQ. V was pared by 0 bases and J by 4 bases, with 2 bases of the junction left unmatched. CDR3 in amino acids: CASSQDTSGGYEQYF. DNA of the CDR3: TGTGCCAGCAGCCAAGATACTAGCGGGGGTTACGAGCAGTACTTC.

A few counts support this clonotype. This chain links TRBV4-3 with TRBJ2-3; 7 bases are a match to TRBD1. Trimming removed 1 base from V and 5 bases from J; junction bases left unmatched: 3. CDR1 is LGHNA and CDR2 is YSLEER in the germline V gene. The CDR3 sequence is 14 residues long. The CDR3 nucleotides are TGCGCCAGCAGCCAAGCGGCAGGGGGAGATACGCAGTATTTT. This sequence encodes CASSQAAGGDTQYF.

This clonotype has at least ten counts. The V and J genes are TRBV6-1 and TRBJ2-2; 13 positions match TRBD2. Germline V gene data show CDR1 as MNHNS and CDR2 as SASEGT. Trimming removed 10 bases from V and 0 bases from J; junction bases left unmatched: 11. The CDR3 totals 18 residues. The DNA for the CDR3 is TGTGCCACCCTAGGGGGGACTAGCGGGACCGCGAACACCGGGGAGCTGTTTTTT. It translates to CATLGGTSGTANTGELFF.

The table lists this clonotype with a few counts. This sequence joins TRBV7-9 and TRBJ2-3; D uncertain. Trimming took off 2 bases at V and 1 base at J, with 13 bases between the two ends. The germline V gene encodes CDR1 SEHNR and CDR2 FQNEAQ (reference sequence). The CDR3 covers 16 residues. CDR3 protein: CASSLLADPRTDTQYF. Written as DNA, the CDR3 is TGTGCCAGCAGCTTATTGGCAGACCCGCGCACAGATACGCAGTATTTT.

Comments on this clonotype: A read error is possible here, since a much larger clone lies one base away. The J gene is TRBJ2-3, the V gene TRBV29-1, with D unresolved. This CDR3 is 14 amino acids long. Germline assignment: CDR1 SQVTM and CDR2 ANQGSEA. CDR3 DNA sequence: TGCAGCGCTCGACGGTTGGGGTCCACAGATACGCGGTATTTT. Amino acid sequence: CSARRLGSTDTRYF.

This chain joins TRBV7-2 and TRBJ1-2, with 10 bases fitting TRBD1. In germline, CDR1 is SGHTA, CDR2 FQGNSA. The CDR3 runs to 12 residues. The J segment lost 14 bases and the V segment lost 1 base, leaving 4 bases of the junction unmatched. In DNA form, the CDR3 reads TGTGCCAGCAGCTTAGTCGGGACAGGGGTTACCTTC. Translation: CASSLVGTGVTF.

This chain joins TRBV6-2 or TRBV6-3 and TRBJ2-1; 9 bases agree with TRBD2. Per germline, CDR1 MNHEY and CDR2 SVGEGT. The CDR3 has 19 residues. V was pared by 7 bases and J by 0 bases, with 16 bases of the junction left unmatched. In nucleotides, the CDR3 is TGTGCCAGCAAAAAGAGGGGGACTAGCCAATCGAGCTCCTACAATGAGCAGTTCTTC. Translation: CASKKRGTSQSSSYNEQFF.

This clonotype occurred many times. The rearrangement links TRBV7-2 to TRBJ2-5, with 9 bases fitting TRBD1. CDR3 length equals 16 residues. Germline V gene sequence: CDR1 SGHTA, CDR2 FQGNSA. V lost 1 base to trimming and J lost 2 bases; unmatched junction nucleotides: 5. The CDR3 region is CASSLDGTGPQETQYF. Here the CDR3 DNA reads TGTGCCAGCAGCTTAGATGGGACAGGGCCTCAAGAGACCCAGTACTTC.

This clonotype has more than one count but fewer than ten. The CDR3 DNA reads TGCAGTGCCAGCTCCCCGGGAGTCTACAATGAGCAGTTCTTC. It specifies CSASSPGVYNEQFF. The chain has TRBV20-1 and TRBJ2-1; possible D gene TRBD2, 6 bases. Trimming left V 6 bases short and J 3 bases short, with 15 bases between. The CDR3 is 14 amino acids. CDR1 is DFQATT and CDR2 is SNEGSKA in the germline V gene (reference sequence).

This clonotype was seen a single time. The J gene is TRBJ2-3, the V gene TRBV7-2; unclear D gene. The CDR3 runs to 13 residues. Per the germline V gene, CDR1 is SGHTA and CDR2 is FQGNSA. V lost 5 bases, J lost 5 bases, and 11 bases lay in between. The CDR3 region has the DNA TGTGCCAGCAGCCCCATTCGCCGAGATACGCAGTATTTT. The encoded protein is CASSPIRRDTQYF.

The V call is TRBV27, the J call TRBJ2-1, with 9 bases fitting TRBD1. Germline V CDR1 and CDR2: MNHEY, SMNVEV (reference sequence). V lost 7 bases and J lost 4; bases outside the gene matches: 8. This CDR3 region has 15 residues. CDR3 in DNA: TGTGCCAGCACGTTACAGGGGGCTCAATACAATGAGCAGTTCTTC. Its translation is CASTLQGAQYNEQFF.

In its sample, this clonotype was seen many times. In DNA, the CDR3 is TGTGCCAGCATAAAGACAGCTGGGGAGACCCAGTACTTC. Translating it yields CASIKTAGETQYF. V is TRBV7-9 and J is TRBJ2-5; D possibly corresponds to TRBD1 (5 bases). From germline, CDR1 is SEHNR and CDR2 FQNEAQ (reference sequence). V lost 7 bases to trimming and J lost 5 bases, with 14 bases between them. This CDR3 comprises 13 residues.

This clonotype is medium-sized in the sample. This chain joins TRBV12-3 or TRBV12-4 and TRBJ2-5; tentatively, D is TRBD2 (5 bases). This CDR3 comprises 13 residues. Trimming cost V 3 bases and J 5 bases, with 10 bases left between them. The CDR3 coding sequence is TGTGCCAGCAGTTTGTCGGGGTTGGAGACCCAGTACTTC. Translating gives CASSLSGLETQYF.

This chain connects TRBV6-1 to TRBJ1-5, with unresolved D. V dropped 7 bases and J dropped 3 bases, with 13 bases sitting between them. This CDR3 is built from 14 residues. Germline V gene data show CDR1 as MNHNS and CDR2 as SASEGT. The CDR3 protein is CASNTDKTNQPQHF. The CDR3 DNA follows: TGTGCCAGCAACACAGACAAGACCAATCAGCCCCAGCATTTT.

This clonotype was observed a few times. The genes are TRBV5-1 and TRBJ1-2; 8 positions match TRBD1. The CDR3 loop spans 16 amino acids. CDR1 is SGHRS, CDR2 YFSETQ, per germline. V lost 0 bases to trimming and J lost 2 bases; unmatched junction nucleotides: 6. CDR3 nucleotides: TGCGCCAGCAGCTTGGCCCAGGGGGCTTCGAACTATGGCTACACCTTC. This translates into CASSLAQGASNYGYTF.

V and J are TRBV20-1 and TRBJ2-3, with D perhaps TRBD2 (5 bases). CDR3 length: 13 amino acids. Germline CDR1 and CDR2: DFQATT and SNEGSKA (reference sequence). The V end lost 2 bases, the J end lost 5 bases, and 11 bases lay between the germline ends. CDR3 region: CSARLGVRDTQYF. The DNA for the CDR3 is TGCAGTGCTAGATTGGGAGTGCGAGATACGCAGTATTTT.

Turning to this clonotype: One junction end does not reproduce the germline sequence, and a read error may be involved. The chain uses TRBV7-7 and TRBJ2-7; tentative D call: TRBD2 (5 bases). The CDR3 runs 15 residues. The germline V gene has CDR1 SSHAT and CDR2 FNYEAQ (reference sequence). The CDR3 sequence is CASSPYLLGYDEQYF. The DNA for the CDR3 is TGTGCTAGCAGCCCATACTTACTAGGATATGACGAGCAGTACTTC. Variable domain in full (rest from reference TRBV7-7 and TRBJ2-7): GAGVSQSPRYKVTKRGQDVTLRCDPISSHATLYWYQQALGQGPEFLTYFNYEAQPDKSGLPSDRFSAERPEGSISTLTIQRTEQRDSAMYRCASSPYLLGYDEQYFGPGTRLTVT.

The chain carries TRBV9 and TRBJ2-4, with D perhaps matching TRBD2 (7 bases). V shed 0 bases and J shed 4 bases, with 17 bases lying between them. Germline loops: CDR1 SGDLS, CDR2 YYNGEE. The CDR3 length is 17 residues. The CDR3 reads CASSVDTGAGVKNIQYF. The CDR3 DNA reads as TGTGCCAGCAGCGTAGATACGGGGGCGGGGGTTAAAAACATTCAGTACTTC.

This clonotype was detected ten times or more. This sequence joins TRBV7-2 and TRBJ2-3, with D maybe TRBD2 (5 bases). Per germline, CDR1 SGHTA and CDR2 FQGNSA. Trimming took off 7 bases at V and 6 bases at J, with 11 bases between the two ends. CDR3 size: 12 residues. CDR3 sequence: CASTPRGDTQYF. CDR3 nucleotide sequence: TGTGCCAGCACCCCAAGAGGGGATACGCAGTATTTT.

This rearrangement joins TRBV28 to TRBJ1-1; maybe TRBD1 (5 bases). Germline V gives CDR1 MDHEN, CDR2 SYDVKM. The CDR3 loop spans 14 amino acids. Between the trimmed V and J ends, which lost 5 bases and 3 bases, there was a span of 13 bases. Here the CDR3 reads CASSIPQGHTEAFF. DNA for the CDR3: TGTGCCAGCAGTATCCCGCAGGGACACACTGAAGCTTTCTTT.

This clonotype was found a few times. This rearrangement joins TRBV6-5 to TRBJ2-7, with unresolved D. This CDR3 region has 17 residues. Germline V lookup: CDR1 MNHEY, CDR2 SVGAGI. Trimming removed 0 bases at V and 2 bases at J, with 17 bases between. CDR3 sequence (DNA): TGTGCCAGCAGTTACTCGATTACACCTGCTGGGGCCTACGAGCAGTACTTC. Its protein product is CASSYSITPAGAYEQYF.

This clonotype was observed many times. The V and J genes are TRBV10-1 and TRBJ1-1, with D unresolved. The CDR3 contains 12 residues. The ends were cut back, 0 bases at V and 5 bases at J, with 4 bases in the middle. Germline values: CDR1 WNHNN, CDR2 SYGVQD (reference sequence). Here the CDR3 DNA reads TGCGCCAGCAGTGAGTCGCTGACTGAAGCTTTCTTT. As protein: CASSESLTEAFF.

This clonotype was picked up a small number of times. The chain links TRBV20-1 to TRBJ2-7; the D is unclear. The germline CDR1 and CDR2 sequences are DFQATT and SNEGSKA (reference sequence). Trimming took off 1 base at V and 5 bases at J, with 9 bases between the two ends. The CDR3 is made up of 12 amino acids. CDR3 residues: CSARGLGHEQYF. CDR3 DNA sequence: TGCAGTGCTAGAGGGCTAGGGCACGAGCAGTACTTC.

This clonotype was seen ten or more times. The rearrangement joins TRBV14 to TRBJ1-1; D unresolved. The CDR3 extends over 13 amino acids. The germline V gene has CDR1 SGHDN and CDR2 FVKESK. V was shortened by 0 bases and J by 7 bases, with 9 bases between the two germline ends. For the CDR3, the DNA is TGTGCCAGCAGCCAAGAATTACGGGATGAAGCTTTCTTT. Its protein is CASSQELRDEAFF.

This clonotype was detected ten times or more. The V and J genes are TRBV7-2 and TRBJ1-5; 8 bases line up with TRBD1. The V and J ends lost 4 bases and 7 bases, in that order; junction bases with no gene match: 3. Germline V gene lookup returns CDR1 SGHTA and CDR2 FQGNSA. The length of the CDR3 is 13 residues. CDR3 loop: CASSSHRGQPQHF. CDR3 nucleotide sequence: TGTGCCAGCAGCTCCCACAGGGGGCAGCCCCAGCATTTT.

Regarding this clonotype: Likely a read error: the CDR3 ends without its conserved phenylalanine or tryptophan. This chain uses TRBV5-1 with TRBJ1-2; D not resolved. With 4 bases removed from V and 7 bases from J, the gap between germline ends came to 11 bases. CDR1 and CDR2 from the germline V gene are SGHRS and YFSETQ. This CDR3 comprises 12 residues. CDR3 bases: TGCGCCAGCAGCGTATCATCAGGTGGCTACACCTCC. Protein sequence: CASSVSSGGYTS.

V and J are TRBV2 and TRBJ1-5; D is uncertain. The CDR3 extends over 14 amino acids. Trimming removed 2 bases from V and 4 bases from J, with 9 bases in between. The germline CDR1 and CDR2 sequences are SNHLY and FYNNEI. CDR3 residues: CASSESGRNQPQHF. CDR3 nucleotide sequence: TGTGCCAGCAGTGAATCCGGCAGAAATCAGCCCCAGCATTTT.